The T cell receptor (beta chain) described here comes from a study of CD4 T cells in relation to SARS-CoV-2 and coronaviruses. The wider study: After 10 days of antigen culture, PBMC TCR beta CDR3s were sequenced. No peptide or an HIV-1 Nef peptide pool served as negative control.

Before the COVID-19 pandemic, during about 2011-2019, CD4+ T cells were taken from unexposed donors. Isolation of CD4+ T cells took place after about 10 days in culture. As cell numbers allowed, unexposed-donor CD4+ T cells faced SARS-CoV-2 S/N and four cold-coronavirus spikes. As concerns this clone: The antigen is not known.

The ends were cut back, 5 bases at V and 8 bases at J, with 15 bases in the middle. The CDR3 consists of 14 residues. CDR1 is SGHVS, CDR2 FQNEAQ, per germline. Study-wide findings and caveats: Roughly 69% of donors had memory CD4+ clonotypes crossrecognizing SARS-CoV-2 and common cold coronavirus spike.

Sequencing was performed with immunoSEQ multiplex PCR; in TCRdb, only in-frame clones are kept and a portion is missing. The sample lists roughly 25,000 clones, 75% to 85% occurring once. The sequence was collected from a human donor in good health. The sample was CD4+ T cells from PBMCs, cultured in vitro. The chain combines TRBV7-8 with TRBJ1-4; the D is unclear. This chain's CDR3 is CASSPIIRTEKLFF. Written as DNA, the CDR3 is TGTGCCAGCAGCCCAATCATCCGGACCGAAAAACTGTTTTTT. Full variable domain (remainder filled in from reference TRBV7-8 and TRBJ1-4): GAGVSQSPRYKVAKRGQDVALRCDPISGHVSLFWYQQALGQGPEFLTYFQNEAQLDKSGLPSDRFFAERPEGSVSTLKIQRTQQEDSAVYLCASSPIIRTEKLFFGSGTQLSVL.